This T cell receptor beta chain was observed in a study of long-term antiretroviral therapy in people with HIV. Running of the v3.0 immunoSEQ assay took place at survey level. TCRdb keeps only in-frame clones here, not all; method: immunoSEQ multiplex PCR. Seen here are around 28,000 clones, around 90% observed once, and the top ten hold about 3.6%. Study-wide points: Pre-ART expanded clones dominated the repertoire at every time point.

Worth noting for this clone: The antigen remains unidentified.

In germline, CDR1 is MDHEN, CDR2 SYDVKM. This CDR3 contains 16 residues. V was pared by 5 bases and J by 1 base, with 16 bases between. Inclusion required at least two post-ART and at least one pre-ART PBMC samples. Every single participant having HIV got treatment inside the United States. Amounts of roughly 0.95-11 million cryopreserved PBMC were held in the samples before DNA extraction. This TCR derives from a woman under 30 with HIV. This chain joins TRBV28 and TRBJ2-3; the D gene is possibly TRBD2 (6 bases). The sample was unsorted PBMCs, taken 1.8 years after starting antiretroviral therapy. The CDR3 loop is CASSPLQGGGTDTQYF. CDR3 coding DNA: TGTGCCAGCAGTCCTCTCCAGGGAGGCGGCACAGATACGCAGTATTTT.